The rows below give T cell receptor beta chains drawn from one sample of a study of T cell responses to AZD1222 COVID-19 vaccine. Measured with immunoSEQ multiplex PCR; TCRdb has only the in-frame clones, and not every one. The table shows 150,000 to 200,000 clones, with around 93% occurring only once. This specimen was peripheral blood, taken on day 0 of AZD1222 vaccination. The receptors come from an adult in good health. The conserved cysteine and the conserved F or W are not part of the CDR3 here.

j_call v_call cdr3_aa
TRBJ1-2 TRBV10-3 AISESNAGYT
TRBJ2-2 TRBV5-1 ASSLGFGELF
TRBJ2-2 TRBV19 ASRPAEQINTGELF
TRBJ2-7 TRBV11-3 ASSSTSGYEQY
TRBJ1-2 TRBV29-1 SVEPVANYGYT
TRBJ2-7 TRBV24-1 ATSDGGTGKQHEQY
TRBJ2-3 TRBV18 ASSPPSGRDTQY
TRBJ2-4 TRBV7-8 ASSLSSGRGAKNIQY
TRBJ2-1 TRBV19 ASLGLGGRGYNEQF
TRBJ1-2 TRBV19 ASSISGNGYGYT
TRBJ2-2 TRBV19 ATLSRGDTGELF
TRBJ2-1 TRBV9 ASSPAGTIYNEQF
TRBJ2-7 TRBV19 ASSVGTSGRPTYEQY
TRBJ2-1 TRBV7-3 ASSLTGQDNEQF
TRBJ1-4 TRBV10-3 AISEGLGGGLF
TRBJ1-1 TRBV7-9 ASDGGTGTEAF
TRBJ1-3 TRBV3-1/TRBV3-2 ASSQFRSSGNTIY
TRBJ1-6 TRBV19 ASRTGQNSPLH
TRBJ1-6 TRBV6-2/TRBV6-3 ASSYSVSSPLH
TRBJ2-1 TRBV6-2/TRBV6-3 ASSYVLVSNEQF
TRBJ2-3 TRBV14 ASSQVSPYTDTQY
TRBJ2-5 TRBV6-5 ASSARDRDETQY
TRBJ1-5 TRBV7-9 ASSLGYSNQPQH
TRBJ2-7 TRBV18 ASSPPGQYLYEQY
TRBJ2-3 TRBV5-1 ASSLAPTGLSSTDTQY
TRBJ2-1 TRBV6-5 ASSSLYNEQF
TRBJ2-6 TRBV7-9 ASSLAPSGANVLT